The rows below give T cell receptor beta chains drawn from one sample of a study of T cell responses to AZD1222 COVID-19 vaccine. Here immunoSEQ multiplex PCR was the method, and the copy in TCRdb shows in-frame clones only, minus some. The sample has about 170,000 clones, around 87% seen once. Sequencing was performed on peripheral blood, taken on day 0 of AZD1222 vaccination. Receptor source: an adult in good health. Both conserved end residues are part of each CDR3. A D gene is named only where the DNA matches it firmly. Only part of the rows carry a size: once, few, many, or a class if the clone is expanded.

>TRBV29-1|-|TRBJ1-2|-
CSVRTLYGYTF
TGCAGCGTTAGAACCCTCTATGGCTACACCTTC
>TRBV6-5|few|TRBJ2-3|-
CASSYFGTPSTDTQYF
TGTGCCAGCAGTTACTTCGGGACTCCTAGCACAGATACGCAGTATTTT
>TRBV7-2|-|TRBJ1-3|-
CASDLVGGRNTIYF
TGTGCCAGCGATTTAGTCGGCGGGCGAAACACCATATATTTT
>TRBV14|-|TRBJ2-1|TRBD1
CASSLGQGKLNEQFF
TGTGCCAGCAGCCTCGGACAGGGGAAGCTTAATGAGCAGTTCTTC
>TRBV11-2|-|TRBJ1-6|-
CASSGDGGFYNSPLHF
TGTGCCAGCAGCGGGGACGGTGGATTCTATAATTCACCCCTCCACTTT
>TRBV9|-|TRBJ1-4|TRBD1
CASSVTGVSVNEKLFF
TGTGCCAGCAGCGTCACAGGGGTGTCCGTTAATGAAAAACTGTTTTTT
>TRBV30|-|TRBJ2-5|-
CAWSVEAGETQYF
TGTGCCTGGAGTGTAGAGGCGGGGGAGACCCAGTACTTC
>TRBV7-3|-|TRBJ1-2|TRBD1
CASSLTPGGQTYGYTF
TGTGCCAGCAGCTTAACGCCGGGGGGACAGACCTATGGCTACACCTTC
>TRBV6-2/TRBV6-3|-|TRBJ2-7|TRBD2
CASSYEGTSSYEQYF
TGTGCCAGCAGTTACGAGGGGACTAGCTCCTACGAGCAGTACTTC
>TRBV6-5|-|TRBJ1-3|-
CASAAETGNTIYF
TGTGCCAGCGCCGCGGAAACTGGAAACACCATATATTTT
>TRBV19|-|TRBJ1-6|TRBD1
CATGTGDSPLHF
TGTGCGACCGGGACAGGGGATTCACCCCTCCACTTT
>TRBV27|-|TRBJ1-6|TRBD1
CASSPRGQGSSPLHF
TGTGCCAGCAGCCCTCGGGGACAGGGATCGTCACCCCTCCACTTT
>TRBV29-1|few|TRBJ1-2|-
CSDTPGARGYTF
TGCAGCGATACCCCGGGGGCGCGTGGCTACACCTTC
>TRBV19|-|TRBJ2-2|TRBD1
CASSWTGGVTGELFF
TGTGCCAGTAGTTGGACAGGGGGCGTCACCGGGGAGCTGTTTTTT
>TRBV27|-|TRBJ1-1|-
CASSLRRTNTEAFF
TGTGCCAGCAGTTTAAGACGGACGAACACTGAAGCTTTCTTT
>TRBV9|-|TRBJ1-2|TRBD1
CASSQAPGDRGGNYGYTF
TGTGCCAGCAGCCAGGCCCCAGGGGACAGGGGTGGTAACTATGGCTACACCTTC
>TRBV6-5|once|TRBJ2-1|TRBD2
CASSYIPTSGGDEQFF
TGTGCCAGCAGTTACATCCCGACTAGCGGGGGGGATGAGCAGTTCTTC
>TRBV3-1/TRBV3-2|once|TRBJ2-6|-
CASSGTGSGANVLTF
TGTGCCAGCAGCGGGACGGGCTCTGGGGCCAACGTCCTGACTTTC
>TRBV5-4|-|TRBJ2-6|-
CASSLEGSGANVLTF
TGTGCCAGCAGCTTGGAAGGGTCTGGGGCCAACGTCCTGACTTTC
>TRBV3-1/TRBV3-2|-|TRBJ1-1|TRBD1
CASSQVIRTGGSEAFF
TGTGCCAGCAGCCAAGTAATTCGGACAGGGGGCTCTGAAGCTTTCTTT
>TRBV7-3|-|TRBJ2-1|TRBD1
CASSPGTGMVGNEQFF
TGTGCCAGCAGCCCGGGGACAGGGATGGTGGGCAATGAGCAGTTCTTC
>TRBV3-1/TRBV3-2|-|TRBJ1-2|TRBD1
CASSQMDRGHVYGYTF
TGTGCCAGCAGCCAAATGGACAGGGGCCATGTCTATGGCTACACCTTC
>TRBV29-1|few|TRBJ1-1|-
CSVPQGDGLTEAFF
TGCAGCGTACCCCAAGGGGACGGCCTCACTGAAGCTTTCTTT
>TRBV12-3/TRBV12-4|-|TRBJ2-7|-
CASSPRGSEQYF
TGTGCCAGCAGTCCCAGGGGTTCCGAGCAGTACTTC
>TRBV12-3/TRBV12-4|few|TRBJ2-2|-
CANTRGNTGELFF
TGTGCCAACACTCGGGGGAACACCGGGGAGCTGTTTTTT
>TRBV6-5|-|TRBJ2-7|TRBD1
CASSFLPGQVEYEQYF
TGTGCCAGCAGTTTTCTTCCGGGACAGGTGGAGTACGAGCAGTACTTC